This T cell receptor beta chain comes out of a study of cytomegalovirus exposure and HLA in healthy donors (dated by TCRdb to about 2017). About the study as a whole: In an earlier analysis of roughly 590 of the donors, 250 to 350 Gb of sequence data and 100 million or so unique TCR beta sequences from some 170 million T cells were reported. The study was designed to test whether signatures of past pathogen exposure could be identified by cataloging public T cell receptors. A separate validation cohort of roughly 130 different subjects was used in addition to the 666-subject first cohort. All discovery cohort repertoires had been generated using a single sequencing platform. Four to six DR-DQ haplotypes were handled as single units for association and clustering, since linkage in the cohort was strong. The number of typed donors differed by locus: roughly 629-630 for A, B, C, DRB1 and DQB1; 522 for DQA1; approximately 610 for DPA1; and roughly 490 for DPB1. Class I and class II HLA loci were covered by the typing at four-digit resolution. Donor age, sex, ethnicity and CMV serostatus were compiled together with the repertoire data. Rather than drawing on any new phenotypic data, the later analysis identified candidate immune exposures from TCR beta sequences and the way those sequences occurred across donors. An early release covering roughly 600 HLA-typed donors comprised 250 to 350 gigabases of sequencing data and around 80 million unique TCR sequences. To predict cytomegalovirus infection status, the study brought together high-throughput TCR immunosequencing, statistical association of individual TCRs with disease status, and machine learning. Among roughly 370 genotyped donors of the cohort, an average of around 240,000 unique TCR beta nucleotide sequences were sequenced per donor, around 18% of them non-productive. An earlier analysis of 587 of the donors used high-throughput TCR beta sequencing to judge whether each TCR beta V gene segment behaved as functional or pseudogenic. The study profiled the T cell repertoires of 550 to 700 subjects by immunosequencing and related them to cytomegalovirus serostatus. A later genetic analysis used genome-wide SNP genotypes for about 60% of the roughly 670 donors, treating that subset as a discovery cohort. A later analysis re-analyzed previously published TCR beta repertoires from about 730 donors and added high-resolution HLA genotyping to study TCR occurrence patterns. Among the roughly 410 genotyped donors, approximately 82% belonged to the genetic ancestry cluster associated with self-reported Caucasian donors. Paper-wide results and their limitations: HLA typing was unavailable for some donors at each locus, so association tests used only the typed subset. Across donors, most TCR sequences were observed very rarely, whereas some public TCRs were present in many individuals. In vitro tests confirmed that three of the cytomegalovirus-associated TCR beta chains recognize cytomegalovirus antigens. The authors suggested that the approach could potentially be generalized to other disease states and immunological phenotypes. Assigning TCR associations to individual alleles was difficult when HLA alleles, especially DR and DQ, strongly co-occurred. Linkage disequilibrium might explain the correlated functional status among segregating V segments, but an unknown experimental factor could not be excluded. In a later analysis, TCR association rates were found to vary across HLA loci, with the most associated TCRs seen for DRB1 alleles and the fewest for HLA-C alleles. Because the 87-base-pair reads could not distinguish some IMGT-functional V segments, including TRBV6-2 and TRBV6-3, those segments were excluded. A later analysis found that HLA-associated TCR beta chains were more clonally expanded and had lower generation probabilities than equally common non-associated chains. The presence/absence analyses assumed that sequencing depth was roughly uniform across donors, and that assumption may not be true. In a later genetic analysis, fewer N-insertions in productive TCRs were reported among donors in an Asian-associated ancestry cluster than the 666-donor mean. CMV serostatus was the only immune exposure information available for the cohort. Broadly in line with IMGT annotations, most TCR beta V segments showed up in productive rearrangements about 90% or about 30% of the time in an earlier analysis of 587 of the donors. The cohort was sequenced for TCR beta chains only, and without alpha or paired-chain data the features that could be detected were limited. A group of highly shared sequence variants was considered likely to be a technical artifact of the sequencing pipeline. A total of around 150 TCR beta chains were listed by the study as associated with cytomegalovirus. A further reported finding was that TCR beta sequences accurately predicted the HLA-A and HLA-B alleles for most subjects in the first cohort. A later genetic analysis associated a missense DCLRE1C variant with V-gene and J-gene trimming of TCR beta chains, and an independent cohort replicated the association. In a later analysis, most CMV-associated TCR beta chains were found to appear HLA-restricted, with HLA associations seemingly driven largely by CMV exposure. Cytomegalovirus status was reported to be diagnosed by the classifier with high specificity and sensitivity in both the original and validation cohorts. Several of the top co-occurrence clusters appeared to be linked to parvovirus B19, influenza, CMV and Epstein-Barr virus, according to a later analysis. A later analysis associated 16,951 TCR beta sequences with specific HLA alleles at a false discovery rate of 0.05. Because counts were too low, roughly 16 rarely observed V segments, including chromosome 9 orphons, were left out of the earlier analysis of roughly 600 of the donors.

Reading from cysteine to phenylalanine, the CDR3 counts 18 amino acids. Here the CDR3 DNA is all that survives: 54 bases in frame from base 1. Relative to germline, V is missing 1 base and J is missing 4 bases, with 11 bases of the junction outside any gene match. Per the germline V gene (reference sequence), GTSNPN is the CDR1 and SVGIG is the CDR2. The library came from the immunoSEQ multiplex PCR assay. A mixture of 60 forward primers for TCR Vbeta segments and 13 reverse primers for TCR Jbeta segments was used in the multiplex PCR. A multiplex PCR assay on genomic DNA amplified the CDR3 region of rearranged TCR beta genes. Amplified TCR beta libraries were sequenced as 87-base-pair reads on the Illumina HiSeq System. Per the authors' processing: Across the 500 to 850 repertoires, a later analysis counted around 80 million unique TCR beta chains, 9 million to 14 million of which were shared by at least two donors. A nearest-neighbor algorithm error-corrected the raw reads and collapsed the reads into unique sequences, merging closely related sequences to remove PCR and sequencing errors. CDR3 sequences were aligned to IMGT reference sequences to assign V, D and J gene segments. For a sequence to be retained, a match of at least six nucleotides was required to both a V gene segment and a J gene segment. Rearrangements were called productive when the CDR3 lacked stop codons and stayed in frame with V and J; all others were non-productive. CDR3 was defined by IMGT convention, running from the second conserved V-encoded cysteine to the conserved J-encoded phenylalanine. Sequences without an unambiguous match to a single V gene segment were excluded from the earlier analysis of approximately 560 of the donors. An earlier analysis of almost 600 of the donors classified V segments as functional when productive rearrangements were above 56.7% and as segregating when the standard deviation between donors was above 5%. A statistical classification framework was built for diagnosing cytomegalovirus status from the catalog of TCR beta chain sequences. In a later analysis, TCR nucleotide sequences were compared against IMGT/GENE-DB human TR gene sequences so that V and J genes could be assigned. A later analysis assigned CDR3 sequences and most-parsimonious VDJ recombination scenarios with the TCRdist pipeline. In a later analysis, each TCR beta chain was defined by its CDR3 amino acid sequence together with its V-gene family, and reads without a unique V-gene family were excluded. A later analysis removed 550 to 650 highly shared, low-generation-probability nucleotide sequences to deal with suspected cross-contamination and a sequencing artifact. In a later analysis, a clonal expansion index for each public chain was calculated from normalized within-repertoire ranks of inferred template counts. In a later analysis, generation probabilities were computed with a VDJ recombination model fitted to out-of-frame rearrangements, and the resulting probabilities were checked against IGoR. Hypergeometric tests were used in a later analysis to score TCR-TCR, TCR-HLA and TCR-CMV co-occurrence, with a repertoire-size bias correction applied to the TCR pairs. False discovery rates were estimated in a later analysis by permuting HLA or CMV assignments 20 times. In a later analysis, co-occurring TCRs were grouped using DBSCAN, with TCRdist sequence similarity added in when clustering inside HLA-allele-positive subsets. Co-occurrence clustering excluded repertoires with fewer than 30,000 or more than 120,000 public chains, plus five with anomalous nucleotide sharing. The table comes from immuneACCESS by way of TCRdb, which keeps in-frame sequences with V and J called. Part of the clones is missing from these tables; in studies checked, under half for an unresolved V gene and the rest for unknown reasons. V and J calls and clone size are as listed in that table; D and trimming were resolved from the DNA. This sample lists around 210,000 clones; roughly 77% were detected once. In total, the top ten clones hold approximately 0.4% of the sample.

In total, approximately 690 healthy bone marrow donors made up the cohort. At the time of sampling, all cohort members were nominally healthy, though unrecorded immune exposures were likely present. The donor was CMV seropositive and belonged to the group of about 290 seropositive cohort members. Every donor gave a peripheral blood sample, and the peripheral blood mononuclear cells from that sample were used for TCR beta sequencing. Genomic DNA extraction from the blood cell samples was performed with the Qiagen DNeasy Blood Extraction Kit. With respect to this clone: Its specific antigen is unknown. One base away there is no much larger clone; base qualities are not given.

Material: PBMCs. This receptor was identified in a male donor in good health and CMV-seropositive. Recombination joined TRBV30 with TRBJ2-3; 13 bases in the junction line up with TRBD2. At the DNA level, the sequence is TGTGCCTGGAGTGGACCCACGGGGACTAGCGGGAATCCAGATACGCAGTATTTT. The translation is CAWSGPTGTSGNPDTQYF.